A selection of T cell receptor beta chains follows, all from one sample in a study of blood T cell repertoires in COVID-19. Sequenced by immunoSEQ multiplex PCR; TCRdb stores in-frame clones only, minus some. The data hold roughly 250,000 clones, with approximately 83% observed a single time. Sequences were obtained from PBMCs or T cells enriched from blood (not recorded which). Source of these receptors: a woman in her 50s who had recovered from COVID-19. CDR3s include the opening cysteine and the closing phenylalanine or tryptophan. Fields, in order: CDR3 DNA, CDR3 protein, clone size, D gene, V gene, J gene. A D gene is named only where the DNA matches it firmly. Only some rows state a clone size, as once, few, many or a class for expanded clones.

cdr3_nt: TGTGCCAGCTCACCAGGGACAGGGGAAGGCTACACCTTC
cdr3_aa: CASSPGTGEGYTF
clone_size: .
d_call: TRBD1
v_call: TRBV18
j_call: TRBJ1-2

cdr3_nt: TGTGCCAGCAGTGCACATAGCGGGATAGACACCGGGGAGCTGTTTTTT
cdr3_aa: CASSAHSGIDTGELFF
clone_size: .
d_call: TRBD2
v_call: TRBV2
j_call: TRBJ2-2

cdr3_nt: TGTGCCAACCAAGGAGGGACAGGGGCCTACTACGAGCAGTACTTC
cdr3_aa: CANQGGTGAYYEQYF
clone_size: .
d_call: TRBD1
v_call: TRBV6-5
j_call: TRBJ2-7

cdr3_nt: TGTGCCAGCAGTAAGGGGGCATCCTACAATGAGCAGTTCTTC
cdr3_aa: CASSKGASYNEQFF
clone_size: .
d_call: TRBD1
v_call: TRBV27
j_call: TRBJ2-1

cdr3_nt: TGTGCCAGCAGTGAATATGGGGGGTACATGGACACAGATACGCAGTATTTT
cdr3_aa: CASSEYGGYMDTDTQYF
clone_size: once
d_call: .
v_call: TRBV25-1
j_call: TRBJ2-3

cdr3_nt: TGTGCCAGCAGCTTATTCCACACGAACACCGGGGAGCTGTTTTTT
cdr3_aa: CASSLFHTNTGELFF
clone_size: .
d_call: .
v_call: TRBV5-5
j_call: TRBJ2-2

cdr3_nt: TGTGCCAGCAGCCAAACGTACCAGGCAGGGGGAGCTTTCTTT
cdr3_aa: CASSQTYQAGGAFF
clone_size: .
d_call: TRBD1
v_call: TRBV3-1/TRBV3-2
j_call: TRBJ1-1

cdr3_nt: TGTGCCAGCAGCAAAGGAGGGACAGGGGTTGGCTACAATGAGCAGTTCTTC
cdr3_aa: CASSKGGTGVGYNEQFF
clone_size: .
d_call: .
v_call: TRBV21-1
j_call: TRBJ2-1

cdr3_nt: TGTGCCAGCAGCCAAGATGATATAATCAGGGGGAGAACGAACACCGGGGAGCTGTTTTTT
cdr3_aa: CASSQDDIIRGRTNTGELFF
clone_size: .
d_call: TRBD1
v_call: TRBV3-1/TRBV3-2
j_call: TRBJ2-2

cdr3_nt: TGTGCCAGCAGCTTATCGCAGGGACTACGTAACTATGGCTACACCTTC
cdr3_aa: CASSLSQGLRNYGYTF
clone_size: .
d_call: .
v_call: TRBV11-2
j_call: TRBJ1-2

cdr3_nt: TGTGCCAGCACTGTGAGTGAGCAGCCCCAGCATTTT
cdr3_aa: CASTVSEQPQHF
clone_size: .
d_call: .
v_call: TRBV28
j_call: TRBJ1-5

cdr3_nt: TGCAGTGCTAGTCCGGGAGGGAACTACGAGCAGTACTTC
cdr3_aa: CSASPGGNYEQYF
clone_size: .
d_call: TRBD2
v_call: TRBV20-1
j_call: TRBJ2-7

cdr3_nt: TGTGCCAGCAGTGAATACGTAAGGGGTCCCGAGCAGTACTTC
cdr3_aa: CASSEYVRGPEQYF
clone_size: .
d_call: .
v_call: TRBV6-1
j_call: TRBJ2-7

cdr3_nt: TGTGCCAGCAGCCTACAGGGGAAAGAAAAACTGTTTTTT
cdr3_aa: CASSLQGKEKLFF
clone_size: .
d_call: TRBD1
v_call: TRBV3-1/TRBV3-2
j_call: TRBJ1-4

cdr3_nt: TGTGCCAGCTCACCACCCATTTTTTCCTACAATGAGCAGTTCTTC
cdr3_aa: CASSPPIFSYNEQFF
clone_size: .
d_call: .
v_call: TRBV18
j_call: TRBJ2-1

cdr3_nt: TGTGCCAGCAGCCCACAAGGGGTCGGGGAGCTGTTTTTT
cdr3_aa: CASSPQGVGELFF
clone_size: .
d_call: .
v_call: TRBV11-2
j_call: TRBJ2-2

cdr3_nt: TGTGCCAGCAAGGGACAAGGCATGAATCAGCCCCAGCATTTT
cdr3_aa: CASKGQGMNQPQHF
clone_size: .
d_call: .
v_call: TRBV6-5
j_call: TRBJ1-5

cdr3_nt: TGCAGGGCGTTCTTATTGGGCTCCTCTGACGATGGCTACACCTTC
cdr3_aa: CRAFLLGSSDDGYTF
clone_size: .
d_call: .
v_call: TRBV29-1
j_call: TRBJ1-2

cdr3_nt: TGTGCCACCAGTGAACAAAACTCCTACAATGAGCAGTTCTTC
cdr3_aa: CATSEQNSYNEQFF
clone_size: .
d_call: .
v_call: TRBV15
j_call: TRBJ2-1

cdr3_nt: TGTGCCATCTCCGAGGCGGGAGCGGATACGCAGTATTTT
cdr3_aa: CAISEAGADTQYF
clone_size: few
d_call: TRBD2
v_call: TRBV19
j_call: TRBJ2-3

cdr3_nt: TGCGCCAGCGGGTTCATCGACACGGACGACTATAGCAATCAGCCCCAGCATTTT
cdr3_aa: CASGFIDTDDYSNQPQHF
clone_size: .
d_call: .
v_call: TRBV10-1
j_call: TRBJ1-5

cdr3_nt: TGCGCCAGCAGCCCTCGTGGCAGGGGGCCGAGATATGGGCAGTTCTTC
cdr3_aa: CASSPRGRGPRYGQFF
clone_size: .
d_call: TRBD1
v_call: TRBV5-1
j_call: TRBJ2-1